The 8 T cell receptor beta chains given below trace back to one sample, sequenced in a study of cytomegalovirus exposure and HLA in healthy donors. Here immunoSEQ multiplex PCR was the method, and the copy in TCRdb shows in-frame clones only, minus some. The data contain about 160,000 clones, around 82% of them seen just once; the ten biggest clones take up approximately 10%. The sample was PBMCs. These receptors were collected from a man aged 25 to 40 in good health and CMV-seropositive.

V is TRBV4-1 and J is TRBJ1-3, with a tentative D call TRBD1 (5 bases). The CDR3 consists of 15 residues. Per germline, CDR1 MGHRA and CDR2 YSYEKL. V was cut by 3 bases and J by 1 base, with 10 bases left in between. The CDR3 loop reads CASSQSGGSGNTIYF. The CDR3 nucleotides are TGCGCCAGCAGCCAGTCCGGGGGTTCTGGAAACACCATATATTTT.

The chain joins TRBV6-5 to TRBJ2-7; a possible D gene is TRBD1 (7 bases). Germline CDR1 is MNHEY and CDR2 is SVGAGI. This CDR3 comprises 14 residues. Trimming cost V 2 bases and J 3 bases, with 11 bases left between them. The CDR3 is CASSYGQGGYEQYF. The CDR3 DNA reads TGTGCCAGCAGTTACGGCCAGGGGGGCTACGAGCAGTACTTC.

The CDR3, as DNA: TGTGCCAGCAGCTTAGCGAGTCTAGCGGGGGGGCCGAGTCAAGAGACCCAGTACTTC. It yields the protein CASSLASLAGGPSQETQYF. This chain uses TRBV7-9 with TRBJ2-5; 12 nucleotides align to TRBD2. CDR1 is SEHNR and CDR2 is FQNEAQ in the germline V gene (reference sequence). The junction had 10 bases not matched to a gene; V was cut back by 0 bases and J by 2 bases. The CDR3 has 19 residues.

The V gene is TRBV7-9, the J gene TRBJ1-2, with a possible D match to TRBD1 (6 bases). V gave up 4 bases and J gave up 1 base, with 7 bases separating them. The CDR3 covers 13 residues. In germline, CDR1 is SEHNR, CDR2 FQNEAQ (reference sequence). Here the CDR3 reads CASSSDSNYGYTF. CDR3 bases: TGTGCCAGCAGCTCGGACAGTAACTATGGCTACACCTTC.

The CDR3 protein is CASSLGQGIEQYF. The CDR3 region has the DNA TGTGCCAGCAGCTTGGGGCAGGGAATCGAGCAGTACTTC. The genes are TRBV5-4 and TRBJ2-7, with a tentative D call TRBD1 (5 bases). The CDR3 extends over 13 amino acids. V dropped 0 bases and J dropped 6 bases, with 10 bases sitting between them. Germline loops: CDR1 SGHNT, CDR2 YYREEE (reference sequence).

The chain employs TRBV5-6 and TRBJ1-1; 9 positions match TRBD1. Germline lookup yields CDR1 SGHDT and CDR2 YYEEEE. J was trimmed by 5 bases and V by 4 bases; bases with no gene match: 9. The CDR3 contains 15 residues. The CDR3 nucleotides are TGTGCCAGCAGCCCACAGGACAGGGGTGGGACTGAAGCTTTCTTT. It encodes CASSPQDRGGTEAFF.

This chain links TRBV2 with TRBJ1-1, with D tentatively TRBD1 (5 bases). Germline lookup yields CDR1 SNHLY and CDR2 FYNNEI. The CDR3 covers 12 residues. Between the trimmed V and J ends, which lost 6 bases and 6 bases, there was a span of 11 bases. The CDR3 sequence: CASSMTAAEAFF. The CDR3 nucleotides are TGTGCCAGCAGCATGACAGCTGCTGAAGCTTTCTTT.

The V call is TRBV7-2, the J call TRBJ2-2; D may be TRBD1 (6 bases). The CDR3 extends over 16 amino acids. Between the trimmed V and J ends, which lost 2 bases and 2 bases, there was a span of 12 bases. In germline, CDR1 is SGHTA, CDR2 FQGNSA. This chain's CDR3 is CASSLMGRGNTGELFF. The DNA of the CDR3 is TGTGCCAGCAGCTTAATGGGCAGGGGCAACACCGGGGAGCTGTTTTTT.